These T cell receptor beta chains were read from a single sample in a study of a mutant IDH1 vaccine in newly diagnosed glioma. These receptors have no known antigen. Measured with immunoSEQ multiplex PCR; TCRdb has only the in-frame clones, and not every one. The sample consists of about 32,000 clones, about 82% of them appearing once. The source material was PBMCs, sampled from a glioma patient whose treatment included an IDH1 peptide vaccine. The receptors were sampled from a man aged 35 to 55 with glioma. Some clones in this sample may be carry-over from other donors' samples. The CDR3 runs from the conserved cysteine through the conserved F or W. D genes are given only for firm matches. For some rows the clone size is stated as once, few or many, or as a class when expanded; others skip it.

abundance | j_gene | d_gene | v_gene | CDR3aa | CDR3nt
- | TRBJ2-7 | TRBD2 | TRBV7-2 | CATAAGGLGEQYF | TGTGCCACCGCGGCGGGGGGGCTTGGGGAGCAGTACTTC
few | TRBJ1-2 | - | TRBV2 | CASSEARDRGYGYTF | TGTGCCAGCAGTGAAGCGCGTGACCGCGGCTATGGCTACACCTTC
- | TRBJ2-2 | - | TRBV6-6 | CASSLGLYTGELFF | TGTGCCAGCAGTTTAGGACTTTACACCGGGGAGCTGTTTTTT
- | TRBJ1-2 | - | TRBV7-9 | CASSLELGGSYGYTF | TGTGCCAGCAGCTTAGAATTGGGGGGTAGCTATGGCTACACCTTC
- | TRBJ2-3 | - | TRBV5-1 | CASSLNPSGGGDTQYF | TGCGCCAGCAGCTTGAATCCTTCTGGGGGCGGAGATACGCAGTATTTT
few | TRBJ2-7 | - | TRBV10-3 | CAISEAKLSYEQYF | TGTGCCATCAGTGAGGCCAAGCTCTCCTACGAGCAGTACTTC
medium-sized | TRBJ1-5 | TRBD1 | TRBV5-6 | CASSRQGRNQPQHF | TGTGCCAGCAGTCGACAGGGTAGGAATCAGCCCCAGCATTTT
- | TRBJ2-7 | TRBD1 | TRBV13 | CASSGRRDRALYEQYF | TGTGCCAGCAGCGGACGCCGGGACAGGGCTCTCTACGAGCAGTACTTC
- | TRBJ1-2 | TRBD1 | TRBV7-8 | CASSSGQGAHGYTF | TGTGCCAGCAGCTCCGGACAGGGGGCCCATGGCTACACCTTC
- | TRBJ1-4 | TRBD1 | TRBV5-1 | CASSLAGQGAANEKLFF | TGCGCCAGCAGCTTGGCGGGCCAGGGGGCAGCTAATGAAAAACTGTTTTTT
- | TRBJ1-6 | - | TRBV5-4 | CASSLAGKKRNSPLHF | TGTGCCAGCAGCTTGGCAGGGAAGAAACGTAATTCACCCCTCCACTTT
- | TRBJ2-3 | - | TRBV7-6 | CASSVGQRFTDTQYF | TGTGCCAGCAGCGTAGGACAGAGGTTCACAGATACGCAGTATTTT
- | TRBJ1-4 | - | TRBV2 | CASTQKESEKLFF | TGTGCCAGCACCCAGAAAGAATCTGAAAAACTGTTTTTT
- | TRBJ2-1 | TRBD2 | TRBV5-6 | CASSFLAGEQFF | TGTGCCAGCAGCTTTCTAGCGGGGGAGCAGTTCTTC
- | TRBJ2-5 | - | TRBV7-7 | CASSSIRGTQETQYF | TGTGCTAGCAGCTCCATCCGAGGTACCCAAGAGACCCAGTACTTC
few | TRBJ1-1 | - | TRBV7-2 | CASSLVLWNTEAFF | TGTGCCAGCAGCTTAGTGTTGTGGAACACTGAAGCTTTCTTT
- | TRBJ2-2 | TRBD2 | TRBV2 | CASSVRGGQNTGELFF | TGTGCCAGCAGTGTTCGGGGGGGGCAGAACACCGGGGAGCTGTTTTTT
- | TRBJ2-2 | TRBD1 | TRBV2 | CASRPGQGASTGELFF | TGTGCCAGCAGACCGGGACAGGGGGCCTCGACCGGGGAGCTGTTTTTT
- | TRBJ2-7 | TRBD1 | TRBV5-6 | CASSYGQGPYEQYF | TGTGCCAGCAGCTACGGACAGGGGCCCTACGAGCAGTACTTC
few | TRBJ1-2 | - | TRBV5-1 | CASRTPTNYGYTF | TGCGCCAGCCGGACACCGACTAACTATGGCTACACCTTC
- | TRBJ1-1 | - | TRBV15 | CATSREQDTEAFF | TGTGCCACCAGCAGAGAACAGGACACTGAAGCTTTCTTT
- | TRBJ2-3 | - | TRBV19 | CASSDYGDTQYF | TGTGCCAGTAGTGACTATGGAGATACGCAGTATTTT
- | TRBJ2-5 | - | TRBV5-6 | CASSLTGAQQETQYF | TGTGCCAGCAGCTTGACCGGTGCCCAGCAAGAGACCCAGTACTTC
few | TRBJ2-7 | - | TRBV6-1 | CASSDGGALEQYF | TGTGCCAGCAGTGACGGAGGGGCCCTCGAGCAGTACTTC
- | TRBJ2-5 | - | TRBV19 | CASSISPAEQETQYF | TGTGCCAGTAGTATCTCCCCGGCAGAACAAGAGACCCAGTACTTC
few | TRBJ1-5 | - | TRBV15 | CATSGGRDSNQPQHF | TGTGCCACCAGCGGGGGTCGGGATAGCAATCAGCCCCAGCATTTT
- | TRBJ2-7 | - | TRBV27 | CASSLEGTGPYEQYF | TGTGCCAGCAGTTTGGAGGGGACTGGCCCCTACGAGCAGTACTTC
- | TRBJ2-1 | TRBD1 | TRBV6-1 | CASSRDRGYNEQFF | TGTGCCAGCAGTAGGGACAGGGGATACAATGAGCAGTTCTTC
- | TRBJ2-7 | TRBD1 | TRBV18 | CASSLGQVMYEQYF | TGTGCCAGCTCACTTGGACAGGTAATGTACGAGCAGTACTTC
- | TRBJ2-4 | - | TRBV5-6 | CASSLAAKNIQYF | TGTGCCAGCAGCTTGGCAGCCAAAAACATTCAGTACTTC
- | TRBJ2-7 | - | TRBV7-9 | CASSLGEGSSYEQYF | TGTGCCAGCAGCTTAGGTGAGGGTTCTTCCTACGAGCAGTACTTC
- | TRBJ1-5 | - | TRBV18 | CASSPGTGSNQPQHF | TGTGCCAGCTCCCCGGGTACCGGAAGCAATCAGCCCCAGCATTTT
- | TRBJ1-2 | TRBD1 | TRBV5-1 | CASSLSTRGPLIYGYTF | TGCGCCAGCAGCTTGTCCACCAGGGGGCCTCTCATCTATGGCTACACCTTC
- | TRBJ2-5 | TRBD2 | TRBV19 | CASSITGGETQYF | TGTGCCAGTAGTATTACGGGAGGGGAGACCCAGTACTTC
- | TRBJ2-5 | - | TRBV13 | CASSLHPGEKEETQYF | TGTGCCAGCAGCTTACACCCAGGGGAAAAGGAAGAGACCCAGTACTTC
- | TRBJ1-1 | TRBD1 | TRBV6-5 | CASSYRDRDTEAFF | TGTGCCAGCAGTTACCGGGACAGGGACACTGAAGCTTTCTTT
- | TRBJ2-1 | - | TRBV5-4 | CASSSFSAGSYNEQFF | TGTGCCAGCAGCTCTTTCTCGGCGGGGTCCTACAATGAGCAGTTCTTC
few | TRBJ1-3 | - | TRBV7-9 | CASSPGSNSGNTIYF | TGTGCCAGCAGCCCGGGATCTAACTCTGGAAACACCATATATTTT
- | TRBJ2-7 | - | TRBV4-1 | CASSPRQITYEQYF | TGCGCCAGCAGCCCGCGGCAGATAACCTACGAGCAGTACTTC
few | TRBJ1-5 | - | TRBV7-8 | CASSLDRPSNQPQHF | TGTGCCAGCAGCTTAGACAGGCCTAGCAATCAGCCCCAGCATTTT
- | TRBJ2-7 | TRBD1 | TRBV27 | CASGGQGTTYEQYF | TGTGCCAGCGGTGGACAGGGGACAACCTACGAGCAGTACTTC
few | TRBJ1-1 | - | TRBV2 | CASILREGTEAFF | TGTGCCAGCATTCTAAGAGAAGGCACTGAAGCTTTCTTT
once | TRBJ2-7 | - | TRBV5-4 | CASSLLGRADPYEQYF | TGTGCCAGCAGCTTGTTGGGCCGGGCAGACCCTTACGAGCAGTACTTC
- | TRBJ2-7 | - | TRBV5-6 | CASSPFGGYEQYF | TGTGCCAGCAGCCCCTTTGGGGGCTACGAGCAGTACTTC
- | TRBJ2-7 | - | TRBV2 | CASRPSLVGGPPLQYF | TGTGCCAGCAGGCCCTCCTTGGTTGGGGGGCCCCCGCTACAGTACTTC
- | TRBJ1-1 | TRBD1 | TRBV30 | CAWERQGTEAFF | TGTGCCTGGGAAAGACAGGGCACTGAAGCTTTCTTT
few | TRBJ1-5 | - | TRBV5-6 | CASSFASGNQPQHF | TGTGCCAGCAGCTTCGCTTCAGGGAATCAGCCCCAGCATTTT
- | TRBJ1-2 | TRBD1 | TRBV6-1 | CASSSDRGLWGYTF | TGTGCCAGCAGTTCGGACAGGGGGCTGTGGGGCTACACCTTC
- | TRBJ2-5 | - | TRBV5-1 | CASSLVAGDIMETQYF | TGCGCCAGCAGCTTGGTCGCAGGGGATATCATGGAGACCCAGTACTTC